The T cell receptor beta chain described here comes from a study of vaccination effects on CD4 cells after COVID-19. Overall study results and limits: Clones that were induced by infection or by vaccine showed marked contraction late after vaccination.

Some clones are missing from TCRdb's copy, which holds only in-frame ones; the method was immunoSEQ multiplex PCR. In the table there are roughly 23,000 clones, approximately 70% of which are singletons. Antigen-specific CD4+ T cells expanded by the ViraFEST assay with viral peptide pools were then sequenced. Cells that had been cultured for less than eleven days were the source of isolated CD4+ T cells. No vaccinee had earlier SARS-CoV-2 infection, and nucleocapsid antibodies were negative. Two million PBMC were seeded per well and grown in the presence of about 9.6 IU/ml IL-2 and about 10 ug/ml peptides. The authors exchanged half the medium for IL-2 medium on days 3 and 7. A word on this clone: The antigen remains unidentified. A read error may account for a junction end that differs from germline.

Germline V lookup: CDR1 MNHEY, CDR2 SVGEGT. The CDR3 contains 18 residues. Sample: CD4+ T cells from PBMCs cultured with HCoV-NL63 spike peptides, taken before COVID-19 vaccination. The TCR originated in a human donor who received a COVID-19 vaccine. The chain has TRBV6-2 or TRBV6-3 and TRBJ1-4; D possibly corresponds to TRBD1 (6 bases). The CDR3 reads CASRYSGTSIPTNEKLFF. The CDR3 DNA follows: TGTGCCAGCAGATACTCCGGGACAAGCATCCCAACTAATGAAAAACTGTTTTTT.